The clone carrying this T cell receptor (beta chain) was recorded at least ten times. The antigen is unknown. The source of the sample is a study of response to subunit inactivated influenza vaccine. MiXCR, applied by TCRdb to the RT-PCR reads, yields one record per CDR3 protein. This sample has about 520,000 distinct CDR3 sequences, with 6% to 9% found just once. There are 14 residues in the CDR3. Per germline, CDR1 SGDLS and CDR2 YYNGEE. The ends were cut back, 0 bases at V and 4 bases at J, with 11 bases in the middle. Study-level results: Authors suggested few new T cells are recruited by each seasonal influenza vaccination.

The rearrangement links TRBV9 to TRBJ2-7, with D possibly TRBD2 on 6 matching bases. The source material was PBMCs from blood, sampled less than 25 months after vaccination. This receptor was identified in a man aged 50 to 69 who received an inactivated influenza vaccine. CDR3 DNA sequence: TGTGCCAGCAGCGTAGCCCCCGGGGGTTACGAGCAGTACTTC. Amino acid sequence: CASSVAPGGYEQYF.